This record covers a single T cell receptor (beta chain). This record comes from a study of blood T cell repertoires in COVID-19. About the research overall: Researchers got acute and convalescent COVID-19 samples from the United States, Italy and Spain. In each case, the material was cDNA or gDNA derived from T cells, B-cell-depleted T cells, or PBMCs.

V shed 1 base, J shed 7 bases, and the junction held 5 bases outside the gene matches. The V gene's germline CDR1 is LNHNV and CDR2 YYDKDF (reference sequence). The CDR3 covers 14 residues. In the authors' workflow: Reference gene primer amplification yielded estimated nucleated cell counts. Assay used: immunoSEQ multiplex PCR; TCRdb lists only in-frame clones, some missing. That table supplies the V and J calls and clone size; D and trimming were determined from the DNA. The sample carries some 170,000 clones, over 85% recorded once. The source material was peripheral blood. This rearrangement joins TRBV15 to TRBJ1-1; 8 nucleotides agree with TRBD1. The source of this sequence is a man aged 55 to 70 with active or convalescent COVID-19. CDR3 in amino acids: CATSRVATGVEAFF. As DNA, the CDR3 is TGTGCCACCAGCAGAGTGGCGACAGGGGTTGAAGCTTTCTTT. The full variable domain, in which reference TRBV15 and TRBJ1-1 provide the parts outside the CDR3, is DAMVIQNPRYQVTQFGKPVTLSCSQTLNHNVMYWYQQKSSQAPKLLFHYYDKDFNNEADTPDNFQSRRPNTSFCFLDIRSPGLGDTAMYLCATSRVATGVEAFFGQGTRLTVV.